This T cell receptor beta chain came from a study of blood T cell repertoires in COVID-19. Study-level information: Samples taken during acute and convalescent COVID-19 were collected in the United States, Italy and Spain.

Under the authors' procedure: Estimation of nucleated cell counts relied on the amplification of reference gene primers. The protocol was immunoSEQ multiplex PCR, while the TCRdb copy is restricted to in-frame clones and leaves out a portion. That table is the source of V, J and clone size, and D and trimming were worked out from the DNA. The sample yields about 150,000 clones, roughly 83% seen once. This CDR3 has 16 residues. Trimming took 4 bases from V and 5 from J, leaving 20 bases between them. CDR1 and CDR2 from the germline V gene are PRHDT and FYEKMQ (reference sequence). Sequences were obtained from peripheral blood. The source is a woman in her fifties or sixties with acute or convalescent COVID-19. The gene calls are TRBV13 and TRBJ1-2, with D uncertain. CDR3 residues: CASSSARARVRYGYTF. In nucleotides, the CDR3 is TGTGCCAGCAGCTCCGCGAGGGCAAGGGTTCGGTATGGCTACACCTTC.